What follows describes a single T cell receptor beta chain. Germline values: CDR1 MGHDK, CDR2 SYGVNS. This CDR3 has 14 residues. The ends were cut back, 9 bases at V and 4 bases at J, with 16 bases in the middle. The method was immunoSEQ multiplex PCR; TCRdb's version includes in-frame clones alone and lacks a portion of them. The repertoire has fewer than 300,000 clones, under 90% of them found once; the top ten carry about 3.2%. This specimen comes from a study of blood T cell repertoires in COVID-19. Input material: peripheral blood. This sequence joins TRBV25-1 and TRBJ2-1; possible D gene TRBD2, 6 bases. The source is a woman aged 60-70 years with active or convalescent COVID-19. CDR3 sequence: CARSWRAGYNEQFF. The CDR3 region has the DNA TGTGCCAGAAGTTGGAGGGCAGGATACAATGAGCAGTTCTTC.